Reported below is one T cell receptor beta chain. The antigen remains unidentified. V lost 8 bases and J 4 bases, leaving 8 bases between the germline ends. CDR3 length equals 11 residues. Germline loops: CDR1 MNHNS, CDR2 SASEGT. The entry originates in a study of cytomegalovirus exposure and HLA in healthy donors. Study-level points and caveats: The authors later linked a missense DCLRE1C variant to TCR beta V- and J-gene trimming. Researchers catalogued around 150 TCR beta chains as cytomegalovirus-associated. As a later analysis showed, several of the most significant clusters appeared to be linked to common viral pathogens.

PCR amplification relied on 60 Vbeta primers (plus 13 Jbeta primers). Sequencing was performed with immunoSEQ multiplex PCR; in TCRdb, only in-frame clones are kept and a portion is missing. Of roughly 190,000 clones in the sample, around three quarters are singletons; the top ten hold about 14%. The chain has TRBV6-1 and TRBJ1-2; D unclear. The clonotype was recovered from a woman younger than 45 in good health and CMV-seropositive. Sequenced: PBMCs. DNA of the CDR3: TGTGCCAGCCGGAGACTCTATGGCTACACCTTC. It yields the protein CASRRLYGYTF.